This entry lists 15 T cell receptor beta chains sequenced from one sample in a study of PD-1 blockade in classical Hodgkin lymphoma. Patients all relapsed after autologous stem cell transplantation, and there was variation in brentuximab vedotin exposure. The data were produced by immunoSEQ multiplex PCR, yet TCRdb's version contains in-frame clones alone and is incomplete. The table records about 27,000 clones, approximately 72% of them present only once. The input for sequencing was peripheral blood mononuclear cells (PBMCs), taken before the second cycle of nivolumab. Receptors originate from a human donor with classical Hodgkin lymphoma.

This chain links TRBV7-2 with TRBJ1-5, with 8 bases identical to TRBD1. The CDR3 totals 14 residues. Germline V gene lookup returns CDR1 SGHTA and CDR2 FQGNSA. Trimming removed 0 bases from V and 5 bases from J; junction bases left unmatched: 0. CDR3 in DNA: TGTGCCAGCAGCTTAGCGACAGGGGATCAGCCCCAGCATTTT. Its translation is CASSLATGDQPQHF.

CDR3 loop: CASSVQPQGNTEAFF. The CDR3 DNA follows: TGTGCCAGCAGCGTACAGCCTCAGGGCAACACTGAAGCTTTCTTT. The J gene is TRBJ1-1, the V gene TRBV9; D possibly corresponds to TRBD1 (5 bases). This CDR3 is 15 amino acids long. The V end was cut by 1 base, the J end by 2 bases, with 12 bases between. Germline lookup yields CDR1 SGDLS and CDR2 YYNGEE.

To note about this clone: Other nucleotide sequences in the sample specify the same CDR3. The rearrangement uses TRBV2 and TRBJ2-3, with 10 bases that match TRBD2. The CDR3 sequence is 15 residues long. Germline values: CDR1 SNHLY, CDR2 FYNNEI. V gave up 4 bases and J gave up 2 bases; unmatched junction bases: 3. The DNA for the CDR3 is TGTGCCAGCAGTGTTAGCGGGGGGTCCACAGATACGCAGTATTTT. It is translated as CASSVSGGSTDTQYF. Using reference TRBV2 and TRBJ2-3 for the parts outside the CDR3, the full variable domain is EPEVTQTPSHQVTQMGQEVILRCVPISNHLYFYWYRQILGQKVEFLVSFYNNEISEKSEIFDDQFSVERPDGSNFTLKIRSTKLEDSAMYFCASSVSGGSTDTQYFGPGTRLTVL.

The rearrangement links TRBV5-1 to TRBJ2-3, with D maybe TRBD2 (6 bases). The CDR3 length is 15 residues. The V gene's germline CDR1 is SGHRS and CDR2 YFSETQ. V lost 4 bases and J 6 bases, leaving 18 bases between the germline ends. CDR3 nucleotides: TGCGCCAGCAGCGTACAGGCTAGCGAGCCTGATACGCAGTATTTT. The encoded protein is CASSVQASEPDTQYF. The full variable domain, rest sourced from reference TRBV5-1 and TRBJ2-3, is KAGVTQTPRYLIKTRGQQVTLSCSPISGHRSVSWYQQTPGQGLQFLFEYFSETQRNKGNFPGRFSGRQFSNSRSEMNVSTLELGDSALYLCASSVQASEPDTQYFGPGTRLTVL.

This chain links TRBV19 with TRBJ1-1, with 10 bases matching TRBD1. Germline assignment: CDR1 LNHDA and CDR2 SQIVND (reference sequence). This CDR3 comprises 14 residues. J gave up 4 bases and V 8 bases, and 7 bases lay outside the gene matches. Here the CDR3 DNA reads TGTGCCAGTCACCCGGACAGGGGGGGCACTGAAGCTTTCTTT. Translation gives CASHPDRGGTEAFF. Looking up the rest from reference TRBV19 and TRBJ1-1 gives the full variable domain: DGGITQSPKYLFRKEGQNVTLSCEQNLNHDAMYWYRQDPGQGLRLIYYSQIVNDFQKGDIAEGYSVSREKKESFPLTVTSAQKNPTAFYLCASHPDRGGTEAFFGQGTRLTVV.

This clone was counted between two and nine times. The rearrangement joins TRBV2 to TRBJ2-2; D call uncertain. This CDR3 region has 14 residues. Germline V gene lookup returns CDR1 SNHLY and CDR2 FYNNEI. The germline V and J ends were trimmed by 5 bases and 4 bases, with 11 bases remaining between them. Written as DNA, the CDR3 is TGTGCCAGCAGTCCTCTCATGGCCACCGGGGAGCTGTTTTTT. Protein sequence: CASSPLMATGELFF.

J is TRBJ2-7 and V is TRBV4-2; possibly TRBD2 for D (6 bases). Germline loops: CDR1 LGHNA, CDR2 YNFKEQ. CDR3 length equals 15 residues. Trimming stripped 4 bases from V and 0 bases from J, with 13 bases between. CDR3 amino acids: CASSRGRGNSYEQYF. CDR3 sequence (DNA): TGTGCCAGCAGCCGGGGTCGCGGGAACTCCTACGAGCAGTACTTC.

This sequence joins TRBV15 and TRBJ2-5, with D unclear. Germline V gives CDR1 LNHNV, CDR2 YYDKDF (reference sequence). The CDR3 has 11 residues. The chain's CDR3 is CCSLDQETQYF. CDR3 DNA sequence: TGTTGCTCCCTGGACCAAGAGACCCAGTACTTC. The full variable domain, in which reference TRBV15 and TRBJ2-5 provide the parts outside the CDR3, is DAMVIQNPRYQVTQFGKPVTLSCSQTLNHNVMYWYQQKSSQAPKLLFHYYDKDFNNEADTPDNFQSRRPNTSFCFLDIRSPGLGDTAMYLCCSLDQETQYFGPGTRLLVL.

This clone appeared once. The gene calls are TRBV27 and TRBJ1-2, with unresolved D. Germline lookup yields CDR1 MNHEY and CDR2 SMNVEV (reference sequence). The V end lost 8 bases, the J end lost 5 bases, and 18 bases lay between the germline ends. The CDR3 runs 14 residues. The CDR3 DNA reads as TGTGCCAGCCGATCCACCAGGAGCGTGTATGGCTACACCTTC. Protein product: CASRSTRSVYGYTF.

The V gene is TRBV28, the J gene TRBJ1-2, with D possibly being TRBD1 (6 bases). The V end lost 8 bases, the J end lost 3 bases, and 19 bases lay between the germline ends. This CDR3 is 15 amino acids long. Germline V gives CDR1 MDHEN, CDR2 SYDVKM. CDR3 loop: CASAQGSYLHYGYTF. CDR3 sequence (DNA): TGTGCCAGCGCCCAGGGGTCATACTTACACTATGGCTACACCTTC.

The V call is TRBV19, the J call TRBJ1-5; no definite D call. V gave up 1 base and J gave up 3 bases, with 10 bases separating them. CDR1 LNHDA and CDR2 SQIVND come from the germline V gene (reference sequence). The CDR3 totals 15 residues. CDR3 in DNA: TGTGCCAGTAGTATAGGGGGAGAATACAATCAGCCCCAGCATTTT. Amino acid sequence: CASSIGGEYNQPQHF.

The chain couples TRBV10-3 to TRBJ1-3; D is perhaps TRBD1 (6 bases). CDR3 length: 15 amino acids. Trimming shortened V by 10 bases and J by 0 bases, and 16 bases separated the two germline ends. In germline, CDR1 is ENHRY, CDR2 SYGVKD. CDR3 loop: CATQPGHNSGNTIYF. The CDR3 DNA is TGTGCCACCCAGCCGGGACACAACTCTGGAAACACCATATATTTT.

V and J are TRBV6-6 and TRBJ2-3, with D uncertain. CDR1 and CDR2 from the germline V gene are MNHNY and SVGAGI (reference sequence). V was pared by 4 bases and J by 2 bases, with 4 bases between. The CDR3 consists of 12 residues. CDR3 sequence: CASSFDTDTQYF. For the CDR3, the DNA is TGTGCCAGCAGTTTCGACACAGATACGCAGTATTTT.

This sequence joins TRBV7-2 and TRBJ1-6; possible D gene TRBD1, 6 bases. V lost 5 bases to trimming and J lost 10 bases, with 18 bases between them. The CDR3 runs to 15 residues. Germline CDR1 reads SGHTA; CDR2 reads FQGNSA. CDR3 DNA: TGTGCCAGCAGCGAAGTCAGGGGCGTAGAATCACCCCTCCACTTT. Translation: CASSEVRGVESPLHF.

This chain links TRBV7-2 with TRBJ1-3, with D perhaps matching TRBD1 (5 bases). CDR3 length: 15 amino acids. Germline V gives CDR1 SGHTA, CDR2 FQGNSA. V shed 2 bases and J shed 1 base, with 9 bases lying between them. CDR3 nucleotides: TGTGCCAGCAGCTTACAGGGACTTTCTGGAAACACCATATATTTT. This sequence encodes CASSLQGLSGNTIYF.